These 18 T cell receptor beta chains came from one sample sequenced in a study of T-cell reconstitution after alpha-beta-depleted transplantation in children. Construction of the TCRbeta library involved unique molecular identifiers. TCRdb recomputed calls from the PCR reads with MiXCR, one row per CDR3 protein. The table includes over 70,000 distinct CDR3 sequences, less than 15% detected once. The material sequenced was PBMCs from the stem cell graft donor, taken from the stem cell graft. All receptors derive from a human donor who donated a stem cell graft to a child with inherited bone marrow failure.

This clonotype was counted ten times or more. This chain links TRBV7-2 with TRBJ2-7, with 9 bases identical to TRBD1. The germline CDR1 and CDR2 sequences are SGHTA and FQGNSA. This CDR3 contains 14 residues. The V and J ends lost 5 bases and 2 bases, in that order; junction bases with no gene match: 4. In nucleotides, the CDR3 is TGTGCCAGCAGCCAGGGACAGGGCCCCTACGAGCAGTACTTC. Translation: CASSQGQGPYEQYF.

In this sample, this clonotype turned up a few times. The chain employs TRBV6-6 and TRBJ2-7, with TRBD2 matching over 7 bases. Germline values: CDR1 MNHNY, CDR2 SVGAGI (reference sequence). Trimming cost V 8 bases and J 3 bases; bases outside gene matches: 4. The CDR3 length is 12 residues. The CDR3 is CASREANYEQYF. Written as DNA, the CDR3 is TGTGCCAGCCGGGAGGCCAACTACGAGCAGTACTTC.

A few counts support this clonotype. This chain joins TRBV7-2 and TRBJ2-7; 7 bases align to TRBD1. The junction had 8 bases not matched to a gene; V was cut back by 6 bases and J by 3 bases. The CDR3 spans 14 residues. The germline gives CDR1 SGHTA, CDR2 FQGNSA. In nucleotides, the CDR3 is TGTGCCAGCAGTACAACGACAGGGAACTACGAGCAGTACTTC. It yields the protein CASSTTTGNYEQYF.

This clonotype was found many times. This chain joins TRBV5-8 and TRBJ1-1, with D tentatively TRBD1 (5 bases). Looked up from germline, CDR1 is SGHTS and CDR2 is YDEGEE. The V and J ends lost 2 bases and 11 bases respectively, with 13 bases between them. The CDR3 runs to 12 residues. Written as DNA, the CDR3 is TGTGCCAGCAGCTTTTTGGGTAGGGGTGCTTTCTTT. This gives the protein CASSFLGRGAFF.

This clonotype was seen at least ten times. One junction end does not reproduce the germline sequence, and a read error may be involved. The V call is TRBV12-3 or TRBV12-4, the J call TRBJ2-3, with 7 bases identical to TRBD2. The CDR3 extends over 14 amino acids. CDR3 DNA: TGTGCCAGCAGTCTAGCGGTACCCACAGATACGCAGTATTTT. Translating gives CASSLAVPTDTQYF.

This clonotype was detected ten times or more. J is TRBJ2-7 and V is TRBV29-1, with a possible D match to TRBD1 (5 bases). The ends were cut back, 6 bases at V and 0 bases at J, with 9 bases in the middle. Germline CDR1 reads SQVTM; CDR2 reads ANQGSEA. The CDR3 spans 12 residues. The CDR3, as DNA: TGCAGCGTGAATACAGGCTCCTACGAGCAGTACTTC. Translation: CSVNTGSYEQYF.

The chain couples TRBV7-3 to TRBJ2-3, with D unclear. The CDR3 loop spans 15 amino acids. Looked up from germline, CDR1 is SGHTA and CDR2 is FQGTGA. V was cut by 4 bases and J by 3 bases, with 14 bases left in between. Written as DNA, the CDR3 is TGTGCCAGCAGCTCCACCGTCCAGCTGACAGATACGCAGTATTTT. Protein product: CASSSTVQLTDTQYF.

In this sample, this clonotype turned up a few times. The chain joins TRBV12-3 or TRBV12-4 to TRBJ2-1; TRBD2 agrees at 8 bases. The CDR3 totals 12 residues. J was trimmed by 15 bases and V by 2 bases; bases with no gene match: 6. CDR3 in amino acids: CASSLFTGGRFF. The CDR3 DNA follows: TGTGCCAGCAGTTTATTCACGGGAGGGCGGTTCTTC.

Concerning this clonotype itself: This may stem from a read error, because a much larger clone lies one nucleotide away. This chain links TRBV29-1 with TRBJ2-1; unclear D gene. The germline V and J ends were trimmed by 6 bases and 10 bases, with 10 bases remaining between them. CDR1 is SQVTM, CDR2 ANQGSEA, per germline. CDR3 size: 10 residues. Here the CDR3 DNA reads TGCAGCGTCCCCGGCCGGGAGCAGTTCTTC. The encoded protein is CSVPGREQFF.

The V call is TRBV4-2, the J call TRBJ2-5; D unclear. CDR1 is LGHNA, CDR2 YNFKEQ, per germline. Trimming stripped 9 bases from V and 2 bases from J, with 25 bases between. This CDR3 comprises 17 residues. This CDR3 is CARSSRLVSRSQETQYF. In DNA form, the CDR3 reads TGTGCCAGGAGCTCTAGGCTGGTCTCCCGCTCACAAGAGACCCAGTACTTC.

This clonotype was seen ten or more times. At one end, the junction sequence differs from germline, possibly due to a read error. The chain joins TRBV12-3 or TRBV12-4 to TRBJ1-4; 7 positions match TRBD1. The CDR3 contains 13 residues. In DNA form, the CDR3 reads TGTGCCAGCAGTCTCACAGGGGTCGGCGGCGGGCTTTTT. Translation gives CASSLTGVGGGLF.

The sample holds many counts of this clonotype. Given a much more abundant clone one base away, this may be a read error. The chain links TRBV4-3 to TRBJ2-7; TRBD2 matches at 11 bases. Germline values: CDR1 LGHNA, CDR2 YSLEER. The CDR3 sequence is 15 residues long. The CDR3 protein is CASIQETSGVYEQYF. In DNA, the CDR3 is TGCGCCAGCATCCAAGAGACTAGCGGGGTCTACGAGCAGTACTTC.

Many counts were recorded for this clonotype. This chain uses TRBV6-1 with TRBJ2-7; D is ambiguous. Trimming stripped 4 bases from V and 3 bases from J, with 10 bases between. This CDR3 region has 13 residues. Germline V gives CDR1 MNHNS, CDR2 SASEGT. The chain's CDR3 is CASSGDLRYEQYF. The CDR3 bases are TGTGCCAGCAGTGGAGACTTACGCTACGAGCAGTACTTC.

The sample holds many counts of this clonotype. This CDR3 reads CASKPGPANEKLFF. CDR3 nucleotide sequence: TGTGCCAGCAAACCAGGGCCGGCTAATGAAAAACTGTTTTTT. The chain links TRBV27 to TRBJ1-4, with TRBD1 as a possible D gene (5 bases). Deletions cut 7 bases from V and 3 bases from J, with 12 bases between. In germline, CDR1 is MNHEY, CDR2 SMNVEV (reference sequence). The CDR3 is made up of 14 amino acids.

Many counts were recorded for this clonotype. The chain recombines TRBV4-3 with TRBJ1-2; D unclear. V lost 2 bases, J lost 2 bases, and 9 bases lay in between. CDR3 size: 14 residues. The germline V gene has CDR1 LGHNA and CDR2 YSLEER. The CDR3 reads CASSQNSQNYGYTF. For the CDR3, the DNA is TGCGCCAGCAGCCAAAATTCACAGAACTATGGCTACACCTTC.

There are many counts of this clonotype. This chain links TRBV3-1 with TRBJ2-1; D is unclear. The CDR3 has 16 amino acids. Between the trimmed V and J ends, which lost 1 base and 5 bases, there was a span of 15 bases. Per the germline V gene, CDR1 is LGHDT and CDR2 is YNNKEL (reference sequence). CDR3 loop: CASSQVVALHDNEQFF. The DNA for the CDR3 is TGTGCCAGCAGCCAAGTCGTGGCCCTTCACGACAATGAGCAGTTCTTC.

This clonotype was seen repeatedly, ten times or more. V and J are TRBV6-5 and TRBJ2-1, with TRBD1 matching 7 bases. With 0 bases clipped from V and 5 bases from J, the junction kept 7 bases outside the gene matches. From germline, CDR1 is MNHEY and CDR2 SVGAGI. This CDR3 comprises 16 residues. The CDR3 here is CASSYSWTGINNEQFF. As DNA, the CDR3 is TGTGCCAGCAGTTACTCGTGGACAGGAATCAACAATGAGCAGTTCTTC.

Turning to this clonotype: One end of the junction does not line up with germline, which may come from a read error. The chain joins TRBV7-2 to TRBJ2-2; tentatively, D is TRBD2 (5 bases). The CDR3 extends over 14 amino acids. Germline V gene lookup returns CDR1 SGHTA and CDR2 FQGNSA. This CDR3 reads CASSSRANTGELFF. CDR3 in DNA: TGTGCCAGCAGCTCGCGGGCAAACACCGGGGAGCTTTTTTTT.